This TCR beta chain was identified in a study of T cells in Graves' hyperthyroidism and ophthalmopathy. V was cut by 3 bases and J by 1 base, with 10 bases left in between. CDR1 MDHEN and CDR2 SYDVKM come from the germline V gene. This CDR3 spans 15 amino acids. Diagnosis of hyperthyroidism was new in patients aged 18 to 65, and its duration was under 2 months. Pregnant or lactating patients were excluded, as were those with uncontrolled infection or other autoimmune disease. The source material, RNA transcripts, was used to amplify TCR beta CDR3 regions. The HTBI set primed first-round TCR CDR3 RT-PCR. Each CDR3 protein gets one entry after TCRdb re-called the multiplex PCR reads with MiXCR. This sample has roughly 380,000 distinct CDR3 sequences; about 14% occur once, and the top ten carry around 20%.

The sequence was obtained from a young man with Graves' hyperthyroidism that later progressed to Graves' ophthalmopathy. V usage is TRBV28 and J usage is TRBJ1-3; D is ambiguous. The sample taken for sequencing was blood. The CDR3 sequence: CASSLMAGSGNTIYF. DNA for the CDR3: TGTGCCAGCAGTTTGATGGCGGGGTCTGGAAACACCATATATTTT.